This T cell receptor beta chain was retrieved from a study of shared clonotypes between healthy human individuals. Study outcomes and limitations: The study found 4.5% to 5% of naive CD4 clonotypes shared across a handful of donors. Lower generation probabilities were found for non-shared clonotypes than for those shared by all four donors.

The authors split each subset's genomic DNA evenly across several immunoSEQ plates. The protocol was immunoSEQ multiplex PCR, while the TCRdb copy is restricted to in-frame clones and leaves out a portion. The repertoire has hundreds of thousands of clones, approximately 74% of them found once; the top ten carry approximately 10%. CDR1 and CDR2 (germline): MDHEN, SYDVKM. The CDR3 is 15 amino acids. Deletions cut 0 bases from V and 1 base from J, with 10 bases between. Worth noting for this clone: Its antigen is unidentified.

The sample consisted of memory CD4+ T cells sorted from blood. The sample's subset: CD45RA-negative fraction. The gene calls are TRBV28 and TRBJ2-7; weak D call: TRBD1 (6 bases). This TCR was sampled from a man aged 30-40 years in good health. In nucleotides, the CDR3 is TGTGCCAGCAGTTTATGGGGACAAAATTCCTACGAGCAGTACTTC. Its protein is CASSLWGQNSYEQYF.